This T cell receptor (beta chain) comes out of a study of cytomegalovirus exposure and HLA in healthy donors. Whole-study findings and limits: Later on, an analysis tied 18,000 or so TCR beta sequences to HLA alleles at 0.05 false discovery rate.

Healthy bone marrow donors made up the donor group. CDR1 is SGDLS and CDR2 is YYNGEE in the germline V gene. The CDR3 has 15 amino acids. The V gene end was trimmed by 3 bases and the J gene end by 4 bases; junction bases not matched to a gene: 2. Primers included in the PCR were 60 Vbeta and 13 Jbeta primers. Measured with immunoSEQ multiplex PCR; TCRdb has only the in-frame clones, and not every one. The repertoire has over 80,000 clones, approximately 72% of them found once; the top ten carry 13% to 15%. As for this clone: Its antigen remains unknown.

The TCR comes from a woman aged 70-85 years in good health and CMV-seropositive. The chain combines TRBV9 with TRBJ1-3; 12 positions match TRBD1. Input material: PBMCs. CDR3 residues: CASSAGTGGGNTIYF. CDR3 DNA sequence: TGTGCCAGCAGCGCCGGGACAGGGGGCGGAAACACCATATATTTT.